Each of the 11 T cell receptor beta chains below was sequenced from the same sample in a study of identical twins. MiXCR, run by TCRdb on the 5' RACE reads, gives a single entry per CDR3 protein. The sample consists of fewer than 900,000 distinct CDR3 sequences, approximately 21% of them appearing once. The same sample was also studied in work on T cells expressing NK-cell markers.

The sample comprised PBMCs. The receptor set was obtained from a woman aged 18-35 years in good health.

The CDR3 loop is CSARDPDSSYEQYF. The CDR3 bases are TGCAGTGCTAGAGATCCTGACAGCTCCTACGAGCAGTACTTC. This chain joins TRBV20-1 and TRBJ2-7, with D perhaps TRBD1 (5 bases). The CDR3 totals 14 residues. V was cut by 0 bases and J by 0 bases, with 9 bases left in between. Germline V gene lookup returns CDR1 DFQATT and CDR2 SNEGSKA (reference sequence).

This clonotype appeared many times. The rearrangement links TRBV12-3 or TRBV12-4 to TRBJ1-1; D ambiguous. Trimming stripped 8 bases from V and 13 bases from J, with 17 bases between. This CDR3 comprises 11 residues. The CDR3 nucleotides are TGTGCCAGCTCATCACAACTCAAGGGTTTCTTT. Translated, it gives CASSSQLKGFF.

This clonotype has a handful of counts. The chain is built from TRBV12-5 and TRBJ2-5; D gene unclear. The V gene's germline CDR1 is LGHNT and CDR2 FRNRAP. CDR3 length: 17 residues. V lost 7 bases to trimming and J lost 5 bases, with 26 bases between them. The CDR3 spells CASVYPPEWRRSETQYF. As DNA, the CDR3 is TGTGCTAGTGTTTACCCGCCAGAGTGGCGTCGGAGTGAGACCCAGTACTTC.

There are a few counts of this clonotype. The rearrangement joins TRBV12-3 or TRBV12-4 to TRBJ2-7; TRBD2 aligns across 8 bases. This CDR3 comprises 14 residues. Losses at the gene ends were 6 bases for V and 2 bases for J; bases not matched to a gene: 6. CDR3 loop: CASSSGSGTYEQYF. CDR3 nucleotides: TGTGCCAGCAGCAGCGGGAGCGGAACCTACGAGCAGTACTTC.

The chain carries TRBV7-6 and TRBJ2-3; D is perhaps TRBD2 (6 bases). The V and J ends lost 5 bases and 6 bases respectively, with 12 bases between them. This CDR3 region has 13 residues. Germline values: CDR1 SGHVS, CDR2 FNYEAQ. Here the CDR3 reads CASSVGGDDTQYF. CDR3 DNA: TGTGCCAGCAGCGTAGGAGGGGATGATACGCAGTATTTT.

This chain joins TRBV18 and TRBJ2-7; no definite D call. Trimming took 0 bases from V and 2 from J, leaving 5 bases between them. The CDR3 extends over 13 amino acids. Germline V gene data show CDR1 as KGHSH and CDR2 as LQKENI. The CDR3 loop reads CASSPPTAYEQYF. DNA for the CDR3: TGTGCCAGCTCACCACCGACCGCCTACGAGCAGTACTTC.

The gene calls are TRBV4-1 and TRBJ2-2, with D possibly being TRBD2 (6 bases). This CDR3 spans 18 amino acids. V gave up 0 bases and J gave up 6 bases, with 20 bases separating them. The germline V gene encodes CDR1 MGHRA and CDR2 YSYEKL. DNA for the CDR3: TGCGCCAGCAGCCAAGACACCCGGGACTGGGGCGTTGCCGGGGAGCTGTTTTTT. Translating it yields CASSQDTRDWGVAGELFF.

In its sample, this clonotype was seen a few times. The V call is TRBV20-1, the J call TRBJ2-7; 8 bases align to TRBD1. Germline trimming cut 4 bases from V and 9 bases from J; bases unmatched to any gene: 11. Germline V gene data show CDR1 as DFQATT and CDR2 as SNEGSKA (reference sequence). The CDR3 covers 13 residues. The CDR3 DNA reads TGCAGTGCTACTCGGACAGGGAAAAGGGCGCAGTACTTC. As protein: CSATRTGKRAQYF.

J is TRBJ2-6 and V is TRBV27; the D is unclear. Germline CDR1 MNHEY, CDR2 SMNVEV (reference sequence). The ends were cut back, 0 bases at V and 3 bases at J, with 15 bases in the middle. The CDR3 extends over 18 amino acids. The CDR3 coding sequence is TGTGCCAGCAGTTTATCGGCAGACGTGGCTGTTGGGGCCAACGTCCTGACTTTC. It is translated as CASSLSADVAVGANVLTF.

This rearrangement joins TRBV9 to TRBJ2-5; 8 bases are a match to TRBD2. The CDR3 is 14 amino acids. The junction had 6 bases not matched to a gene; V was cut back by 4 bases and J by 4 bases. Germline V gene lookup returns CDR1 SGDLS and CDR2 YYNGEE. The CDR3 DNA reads TGTGCCAGCAGCATGAGCGGGAGCCGAGAGACCCAGTACTTC. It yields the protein CASSMSGSRETQYF.

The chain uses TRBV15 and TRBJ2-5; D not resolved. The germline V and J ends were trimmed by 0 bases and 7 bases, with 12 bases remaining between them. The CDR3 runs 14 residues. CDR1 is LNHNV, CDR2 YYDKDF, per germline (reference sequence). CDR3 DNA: TGTGCCACCAGCAGAGATCAAACGTTGGGGACCCAGTACTTC. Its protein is CATSRDQTLGTQYF.